Detailed here is one T cell receptor beta chain. Clones were read by immunoSEQ multiplex PCR, and TCRdb kept only the in-frame ones, dropping some. Across 150,000 to 200,000 clones, the top ten clones capture around 2% of the sample. This specimen comes from a study of control samples from healthy donors and cancer patients. With 8 bases clipped from V and 10 bases from J, the junction kept 3 bases outside the gene matches. The CDR3 is 12 residues long. Per germline, CDR1 MGHDK and CDR2 SYGVNS. J is TRBJ1-6 and V is TRBV25-1, with 9 bases fitting TRBD1. The clonotype was recovered from a young woman in good health. Sequencing was performed on blood. CDR3 region: CASGGQGSPLHF. CDR3 nucleotide sequence: TGTGCCAGCGGGGGACAGGGATCACCCCTCCACTTT.